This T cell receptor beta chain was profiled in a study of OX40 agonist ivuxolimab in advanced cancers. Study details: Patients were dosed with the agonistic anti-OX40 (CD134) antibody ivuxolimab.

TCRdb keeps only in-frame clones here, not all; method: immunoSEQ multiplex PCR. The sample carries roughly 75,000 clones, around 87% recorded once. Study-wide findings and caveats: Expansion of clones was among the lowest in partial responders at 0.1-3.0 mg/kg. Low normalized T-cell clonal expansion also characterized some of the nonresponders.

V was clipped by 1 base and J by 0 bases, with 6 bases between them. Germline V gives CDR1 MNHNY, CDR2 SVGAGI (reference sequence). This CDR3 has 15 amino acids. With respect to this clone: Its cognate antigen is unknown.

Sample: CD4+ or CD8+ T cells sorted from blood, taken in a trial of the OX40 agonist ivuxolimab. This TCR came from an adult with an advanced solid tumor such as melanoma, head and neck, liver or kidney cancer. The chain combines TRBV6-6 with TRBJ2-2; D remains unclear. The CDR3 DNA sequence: TGTGCCAGCAGTTACTTACAGACGAACACCGGGGAGCTGTTTTTT. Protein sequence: CASSYLQTNTGELFF.